The 13 T cell receptor beta chains given below trace back to one sample, sequenced in a study of identical twins. TCRdb re-analysed the 5' RACE reads in MiXCR, keeping a single row per CDR3 protein. The sample lists about 330,000 distinct CDR3 sequences; roughly 12% were seen once. A further study also used this sample, focusing on yellow fever vaccine responses in identical twins.

Sequencing was performed on CD8+ T cells sorted from blood. These receptors all come from a woman under 30 in good health.

V is TRBV7-2 and J is TRBJ2-1; no definite D call. CDR1 is SGHTA and CDR2 is FQGNSA in the germline V gene. This CDR3 comprises 15 residues. Trimming removed 3 bases from V and 1 base from J, with 10 bases in between. The CDR3: CASSLWDESYNEQFF. For the CDR3, the DNA is TGTGCCAGCAGCTTGTGGGATGAGTCCTACAATGAGCAGTTCTTC. The full variable domain, with the rest looked up from reference TRBV7-2 and TRBJ2-1, is GAGVSQSPSNKVTEKGKDVELRCDPISGHTALYWYRQSLGQGLEFLIYFQGNSAPDKSGLPSDRFSAERTGGSVSTLTIQRTQQEDSAVYLCASSLWDESYNEQFFGPGTRLTVL.

This clonotype turned up a few times. The rearrangement joins TRBV12-3 or TRBV12-4 to TRBJ1-2; D is perhaps TRBD1 (6 bases). Trimming took off 1 base at V and 4 bases at J, with 16 bases between the two ends. The CDR3 is made up of 16 amino acids. The CDR3 sequence is CASSLERAGEGYGYTF. The CDR3 region has the DNA TGTGCCAGCAGTTTAGAGAGGGCAGGGGAAGGCTATGGCTACACCTTC.

The chain employs TRBV14 and TRBJ2-1, with D possibly matching TRBD2 (6 bases). From germline, CDR1 is SGHDN and CDR2 FVKESK. The CDR3 sequence is 16 residues long. V gave up 1 base and J gave up 8 bases, with 18 bases separating them. CDR3 sequence (DNA): TGTGCCAGCAGCCAAGTCTTCGGGAGTGGGTTTGATGAGCAGTTCTTC. Protein: CASSQVFGSGFDEQFF.

The chain combines TRBV7-9 with TRBJ2-7; 8 bases match TRBD1. This CDR3 spans 16 amino acids. Germline-derived CDR1 and CDR2 are SEHNR and FQNEAQ (reference sequence). V trimming: 5 bases; J trimming: 4 bases; junction bases outside the gene matches: 13. CDR3 sequence reads: CASSNFPGTGVYEQYV. The CDR3 region has the DNA TGTGCCAGCAGCAATTTTCCCGGGACAGGAGTATACGAGCAGTACGTC.

This clonotype was counted a few times. The rearrangement uses TRBV6-2 or TRBV6-3 and TRBJ1-5; D may be TRBD1 (5 bases). The CDR3 has 13 residues. The V gene lost 2 bases and the J gene lost 9 bases, with 11 bases spanning the gap. Germline CDR1 is MNHEY and CDR2 is SVGEGT. CDR3 residues: CASSYGMGRPQHF. The CDR3 DNA follows: TGTGCCAGCAGTTACGGTATGGGGCGGCCCCAGCATTTT.

The V gene is TRBV12-3 or TRBV12-4, the J gene TRBJ1-2; the D gene is possibly TRBD1 (6 bases). The CDR3 spans 13 residues. V lost 7 bases and J lost 1, with 10 bases in between. CDR3 bases: TGTGCCAGCAACGAGGGGGGTAACTATGGCTACACCTTC. Its protein product is CASNEGGNYGYTF.

The chain uses TRBV7-9 and TRBJ2-1; 9 bases are a match to TRBD2. The trim removed 10 bases at V and 0 bases at J, leaving 13 bases unmatched. CDR3 length equals 17 residues. The germline CDR1 and CDR2 sequences are SEHNR and FQNEAQ (reference sequence). CDR3 DNA: TGTGCCATTAGCGGGGGTGGGGGACAGAACTCCTACAATGAGCAGTTCTTC. It is translated as CAISGGGGQNSYNEQFF.

The chain has TRBV24-1 and TRBJ2-5; 9 bases fit TRBD1. Germline loops: CDR1 KGHDR, CDR2 SFDVKD. V lost 2 bases to trimming and J lost 5 bases; unmatched junction nucleotides: 5. The length of the CDR3 is 15 residues. CDR3 coding DNA: TGTGCCACCAGTGATTCGGACAGGGGACGGGAGACCCAGTACTTC. It codes for CATSDSDRGRETQYF.

This clonotype was found a few times. The CDR3 DNA reads as TGTGCCAGCAGCGTAGACGGCACTGTGGGGGAGACCCAGTACTTC. Amino acids: CASSVDGTVGETQYF. The rearrangement joins TRBV9 to TRBJ2-5; the D is unclear. The CDR3 has 15 residues. Germline CDR1 is SGDLS and CDR2 is YYNGEE. V dropped 0 bases and J dropped 5 bases, with 14 bases sitting between them.

The V and J genes are TRBV11-2 and TRBJ2-5; 7 bases map to TRBD1. Losses at the gene ends were 9 bases for V and 5 bases for J; bases not matched to a gene: 6. Germline CDR1 reads SGHAT; CDR2 reads FQNNGV. The CDR3 is 12 residues long. The CDR3 DNA reads as TGTGCCAGTAAGACAGGGCTGGAGACCCAGTACTTC. This codes for CASKTGLETQYF.

The chain is built from TRBV20-1 and TRBJ2-7, with 8 positions matching TRBD1. This CDR3 region has 15 residues. The germline V gene encodes CDR1 DFQATT and CDR2 SNEGSKA (reference sequence). The J segment lost 3 bases and the V segment lost 6 bases, leaving 13 bases of the junction unmatched. The chain's CDR3 is CSAIPGTGPDYEQYF. CDR3 DNA: TGCAGTGCAATACCCGGGACAGGCCCCGACTACGAGCAGTACTTC.

This clonotype was counted a few times. The chain recombines TRBV24-1 with TRBJ2-1, with a tentative D call TRBD2 (6 bases). The germline CDR1 and CDR2 sequences are KGHDR and SFDVKD. This CDR3 spans 14 amino acids. Trimming removed 0 bases from V and 8 bases from J, with 10 bases in between. The CDR3 DNA sequence: TGTGCCACCAGTGATTTGGGGACTTATGATGAGCAGTTCTTC. Protein sequence: CATSDLGTYDEQFF.

This clonotype showed up just a few times. The chain links TRBV29-1 to TRBJ1-2, with 8 nucleotides matching TRBD1. The CDR3 consists of 13 residues. Germline values: CDR1 SQVTM, CDR2 ANQGSEA. The trim removed 4 bases at V and 3 bases at J, leaving 4 bases unmatched. The CDR3 DNA reads TGCAGCGTTGGGACAGGGAAGGACTATGGCTACACCTTC. Its protein is CSVGTGKDYGYTF.